The clone carrying this T cell receptor (beta chain) was seen repeatedly, ten times or more. The authors obtained over 180 million TCR-beta sequences from 15-18 subjects per sequencing run. One entry per CDR3 protein, called by TCRdb with MiXCR from the 5' RACE reads. This table has 35,000 to 45,000 distinct CDR3 sequences, 3% to 3.5% appearing once. The entry originates in a study of neurological immune-mediated disorders. Time point: longitudinal time-point 1 (baseline). Preparation of the unsorted libraries drew on 2 million PBMCs stored at -80 C. The CDR3 has 16 amino acids. Germline CDR1 is KGHSH and CDR2 is LQKENI. The V and J ends lost 2 bases and 0 bases respectively, with 11 bases between them.

V and J are TRBV18 and TRBJ1-3; D is unresolved. The TCR was taken from a woman in her fifties or sixties with multiple sclerosis. Sequences were obtained from PBMCs. The CDR3 region is CASSPFGLFSGNTIYF. CDR3 DNA sequence: TGTGCCAGCTCACCATTCGGTCTGTTCTCTGGAAACACCATATATTTT.